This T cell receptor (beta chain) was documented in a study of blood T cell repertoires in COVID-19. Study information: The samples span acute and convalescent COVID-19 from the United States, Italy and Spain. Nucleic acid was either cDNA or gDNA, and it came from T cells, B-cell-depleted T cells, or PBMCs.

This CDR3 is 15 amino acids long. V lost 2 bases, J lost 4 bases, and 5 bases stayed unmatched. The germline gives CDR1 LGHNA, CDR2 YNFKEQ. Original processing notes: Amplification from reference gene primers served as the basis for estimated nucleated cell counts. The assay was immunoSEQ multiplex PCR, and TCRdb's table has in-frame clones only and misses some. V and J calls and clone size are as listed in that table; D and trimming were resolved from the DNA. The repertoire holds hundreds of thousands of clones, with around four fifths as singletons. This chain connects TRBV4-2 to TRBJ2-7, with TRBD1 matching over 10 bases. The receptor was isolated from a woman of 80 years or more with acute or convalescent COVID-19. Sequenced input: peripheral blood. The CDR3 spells CASSQRWTGGYEQYF. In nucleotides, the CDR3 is TGTGCCAGCAGCCAACGATGGACAGGGGGATACGAGCAGTACTTC.